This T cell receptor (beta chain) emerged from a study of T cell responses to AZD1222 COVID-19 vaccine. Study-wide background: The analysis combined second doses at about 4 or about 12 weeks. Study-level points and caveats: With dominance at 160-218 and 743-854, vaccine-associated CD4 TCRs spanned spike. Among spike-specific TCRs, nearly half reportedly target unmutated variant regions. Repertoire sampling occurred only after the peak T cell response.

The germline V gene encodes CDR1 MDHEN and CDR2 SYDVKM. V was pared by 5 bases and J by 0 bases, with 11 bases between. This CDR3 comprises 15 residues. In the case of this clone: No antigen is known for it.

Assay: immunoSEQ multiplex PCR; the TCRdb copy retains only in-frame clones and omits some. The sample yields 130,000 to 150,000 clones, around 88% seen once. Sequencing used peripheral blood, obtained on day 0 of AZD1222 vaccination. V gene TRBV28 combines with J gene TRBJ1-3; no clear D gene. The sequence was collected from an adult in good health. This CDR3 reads CASSSSGLSGNTIYF. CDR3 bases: TGTGCCAGCAGTAGCTCAGGACTCTCTGGAAACACCATATATTTT.